This T cell receptor (beta chain) was observed in a study of blood T cell repertoires in COVID-19. V shed 4 bases, J shed 8 bases, and the junction held 6 bases outside the gene matches. Germline V gene sequence: CDR1 SGHRS, CDR2 YFSETQ. The length of the CDR3 is 14 residues. In the original processing: By means of reference gene primer amplification, nucleated cell counts were estimated. The method was immunoSEQ multiplex PCR; TCRdb's version includes in-frame clones alone and lacks a portion of them. V and J calls plus clone size are reproduced from that table; the DNA served to infer D and trimming. Among 250,000 to 350,000 clones listed, around 90% were seen once. The cohort comprised adults aged about 18 to 100 years residing in under 25 US areas.

The TCR was taken from a woman in her 30s who had recovered from COVID-19. V usage is TRBV5-1 and J usage is TRBJ1-6, with 7 bases lining up with TRBD1. What was sequenced was PBMCs or T cells enriched from blood (not recorded which). The CDR3 loop reads CASSVTGVDSPLHF. CDR3 nucleotide sequence: TGCGCCAGCAGCGTAACAGGGGTGGATTCACCCCTCCACTTT.